This TCR beta chain was sequenced during a study of cytomegalovirus exposure and HLA in healthy donors. The length of the CDR3 is 14 residues. V lost 1 base and J lost 8, with 14 bases in between. Looked up from germline, CDR1 is SGHDN and CDR2 is FVKESK. PCR primers comprised 60 Vbeta and 13 Jbeta primers. Measured with immunoSEQ multiplex PCR; TCRdb has only the in-frame clones, and not every one. The data show more than 95,000 clones, with about 81% seen just once and 1.1% held by the top ten. The receptor was isolated from a woman in her 30s in good health and CMV-seronegative. Sequences were obtained from PBMCs. J is TRBJ1-1 and V is TRBV14, with D maybe TRBD1 (5 bases). CDR3 nucleotide sequence: TGTGCCAGCAGCCAAGTAACAGGAACGGCAGAAGCTTTCTTT. Its translation: CASSQVTGTAEAFF.